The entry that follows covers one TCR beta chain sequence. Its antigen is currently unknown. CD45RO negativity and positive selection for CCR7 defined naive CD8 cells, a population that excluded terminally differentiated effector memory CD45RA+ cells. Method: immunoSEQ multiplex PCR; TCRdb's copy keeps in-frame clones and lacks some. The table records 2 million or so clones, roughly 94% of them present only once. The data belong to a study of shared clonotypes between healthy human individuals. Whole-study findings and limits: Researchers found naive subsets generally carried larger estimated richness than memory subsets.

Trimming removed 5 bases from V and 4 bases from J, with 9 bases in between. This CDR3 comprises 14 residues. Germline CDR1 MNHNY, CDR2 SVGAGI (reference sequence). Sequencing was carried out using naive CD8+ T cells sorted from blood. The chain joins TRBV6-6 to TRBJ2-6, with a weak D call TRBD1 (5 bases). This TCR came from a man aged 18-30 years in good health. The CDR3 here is CASSPQGGANVLTF. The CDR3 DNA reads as TGTGCCAGCAGTCCCCAGGGAGGGGCCAACGTCCTGACTTTC.